This T cell receptor (beta chain) was obtained from a study of T cells after posttransplantation cyclophosphamide. General study results and limits: Donor-recipient repertoire similarity was low at 1-2 months, rising over year one. After PTCy, TRB diversity resembled that of CNI/methotrexate controls. Blood and skin or GI T cell repertoires showed limited TRB overlap.

This clone was detected many times. The antigen remains undetermined. Looked up from germline, CDR1 is SQVTM and CDR2 is ANQGSEA. The V segment lost 5 bases and the J segment 6 bases; nucleotides outside the gene matches: 6. This CDR3 contains 12 residues. Using immunoSEQ multiplex PCR, the repertoire was profiled, and TCRdb retains in-frame clones only, with some absent. Altogether some 16,000 clones were found in the sample, and no singletons occur. Busulfan-fludarabine conditioning, marrow transplant, and cyclophosphamide on days +3 and +4 were administered. The input for sequencing was PBMCs, taken after allogeneic stem cell transplant with posttransplant cyclophosphamide. The genes are TRBV29-1 and TRBJ2-7, with 8 bases identical to TRBD1. The receptor was derived from a female patient aged 30-39 years who received an allogeneic stem cell transplant from a related donor, was CMV-positive, and had no GVHD. Some T cells may be the graft donor's. The CDR3, as DNA: TGCAGCGTTTTATTGACAGGGGTCGAGCAGTACTTC. Its translation is CSVLLTGVEQYF.